The entry below describes one T cell receptor beta chain. In the study's own analysis: Amplifying reference gene primers gave estimates of nucleated cell counts. Profiling relied on immunoSEQ multiplex PCR, and the TCRdb table lists in-frame clones only, not all of them. The V and J calls and clone size are taken from that table; D and trimming were inferred from the DNA. Of about 320,000 clones in the sample, roughly 89% were seen once. J gave up 3 bases and V 5 bases, and 9 bases lay outside the gene matches. The germline V gene has CDR1 SNHLY and CDR2 FYNNEI. The CDR3 consists of 15 residues. These data are taken from a study of blood T cell repertoires in COVID-19. Donors of Cohort 3 who recovered were those that had two negative PCRs, clearance, or symptom resolution.

The receptor comes from a man aged 55 to 70 who had recovered from COVID-19. The source material was PBMCs or T cells enriched from blood (not recorded which). The gene calls are TRBV2 and TRBJ2-5; TRBD1 aligns across 7 bases. In DNA, the CDR3 is TGTGCCAGCAGTCCTCGACAGGGTTTAGAAGAGACCCAGTACTTC. Its translation is CASSPRQGLEETQYF.